This record looks at one T cell receptor beta chain sequence and its context. Its antigen is undetermined. The CDR3 length is 16 residues. V was trimmed by 2 bases and J by 2 bases, leaving 15 bases between them. Germline assignment: CDR1 SNHLY and CDR2 FYNNEI. The table came from immunoSEQ multiplex PCR; TCRdb's copy has only in-frame clones and leaves some out. The sample shows about 150,000 clones, 94% of them seen only once. The data belong to a study of T cell responses to AZD1222 COVID-19 vaccine. Study-wide results and caveats: Only six individuals given AZD1222 were seropositive at baseline. Distributed over spike, vaccine-associated CD4 TCRs predominated at 160-218 and 743-854.

J is TRBJ1-1 and V is TRBV2, with D perhaps TRBD1 (6 bases). The sample was peripheral blood, taken on day 0 of AZD1222 vaccination. The clonotype was recovered from an adult in good health. The CDR3 protein is CASSETPPRGNTEAFF. The CDR3 DNA sequence: TGTGCCAGCAGTGAAACCCCGCCCAGGGGTAACACTGAAGCTTTCTTT.